The sequence of this TCR beta chain was determined in a study of a mutant IDH1 vaccine in newly diagnosed glioma. Study at large: Vaccines were first given 4-6 weeks after radiotherapy alone, or with temozolomide cycles.

Trimming took 5 bases from V and 5 from J; bases not matched to a gene: 4. Germline CDR1 MRHNA, CDR2 SNTAGT. The CDR3 loop spans 15 amino acids. Assay: immunoSEQ multiplex PCR; the TCRdb copy retains only in-frame clones and omits some. Among roughly 32,000 clones listed, roughly 87% were seen once. Time point denoted: week 47, end of study. The vaccine gave 300 ug of a 20-mer mutant IDH1 peptide subcutaneously per dose. This clone was counted only a few times. Its antigen is undetermined. The TCR originated in a middle-aged man with glioma. The V and J genes are TRBV6-4 and TRBJ2-1, with 12 bases fitting TRBD2. The material sequenced was PBMCs, taken from a glioma patient whose treatment included an IDH1 peptide vaccine. In DNA form, the CDR3 reads TGTGCCAGCAGTAGACTAGCGGGAGCCCACAATGAGCAGTTCTTC. Translating gives CASSRLAGAHNEQFF.